This is a list of T cell receptor beta chains from one sample in a study of blood T cells in healthy people across ages. TCRdb independently ran MiXCR on the 5' RACE reads; one entry per CDR3 protein. The sample comprises 700,000 to 950,000 distinct CDR3 sequences, roughly 60% of which are singletons, and roughly 20% rests with the top ten. Sequencing was carried out using blood. Receptors originate from a man aged 25-45 years in good health. CDR3s include the opening cysteine and the closing phenylalanine or tryptophan. The order of the fields is clone size, D gene, J gene, V gene, CDR3 DNA, CDR3 protein. D genes are given only for firm matches. The size of a clone is reported for some rows only, either as once, few or many, or as a class for expanded clones.

clone size: many; D gene: NA; J gene: TRBJ2-7; V gene: TRBV7-2; CDR3 DNA: TGTGCCAGCAGCCCGCAGGGTGCGGGCGAGCAGTACTTC; CDR3 protein: CASSPQGAGEQYF
clone size: once; D gene: NA; J gene: TRBJ2-2; V gene: TRBV15; CDR3 DNA: TGTGCCACCAGCGGGGGGCCGGCGTTCTCTCTCTTGAGCACCGGGGAGCTGTTTTTT; CDR3 protein: CATSGGPAFSLLSTGELFF
clone size: NA; D gene: NA; J gene: TRBJ2-7; V gene: TRBV10-3; CDR3 DNA: TGTGCCATCAGTGACCTCGACAGATATACTAGCAACTCCTACGAGCAGTACTTC; CDR3 protein: CAISDLDRYTSNSYEQYF
clone size: NA; D gene: NA; J gene: TRBJ1-2; V gene: TRBV12-3/TRBV12-4; CDR3 DNA: TGTGCCAGCACCCCTCAGGGGAGTCGCTGGGCCTACACCTTC; CDR3 protein: CASTPQGSRWAYTF
clone size: NA; D gene: TRBD2; J gene: TRBJ2-5; V gene: TRBV7-9; CDR3 DNA: TGTGCCAGCACCCACGGGACGGGGGGTAGGAAGACCCAGTACTTC; CDR3 protein: CASTHGTGGRKTQYF
clone size: NA; D gene: TRBD2; J gene: TRBJ2-6; V gene: TRBV4-3; CDR3 DNA: TGCGCCAGCAGCCAAACCCGCGGGGGTGGGGCCAACGTCCTGACTTTC; CDR3 protein: CASSQTRGGGANVLTF
clone size: NA; D gene: NA; J gene: TRBJ1-1; V gene: TRBV7-9; CDR3 DNA: TGTGCCAGCAGCTTAGCGGCGGGGAGCACCACTGAAGCTTTCTTT; CDR3 protein: CASSLAAGSTTEAFF
clone size: NA; D gene: NA; J gene: TRBJ2-1; V gene: TRBV6-6; CDR3 DNA: TGTGCCAGCAGGCCGGACTATTTCAATGAGCAGTTCTTC; CDR3 protein: CASRPDYFNEQFF
clone size: many; D gene: NA; J gene: TRBJ2-5; V gene: TRBV20-1; CDR3 DNA: TGCAGTGCGAGGACCTTAGAGACCCAGTACTTC; CDR3 protein: CSARTLETQYF
clone size: NA; D gene: TRBD2; J gene: TRBJ2-1; V gene: TRBV20-1; CDR3 DNA: TGCAGTGCTAGAGGTCGGGGGACTAGCGCATGGGAGCAGTTCTTC; CDR3 protein: CSARGRGTSAWEQFF
clone size: once; D gene: TRBD2; J gene: TRBJ2-1; V gene: TRBV19; CDR3 DNA: TGTGCCAGTAGTACTAGCGGGGGGGCTCCTAGCAATGAGCAGTTCTTC; CDR3 protein: CASSTSGGAPSNEQFF
clone size: NA; D gene: NA; J gene: TRBJ2-7; V gene: TRBV28; CDR3 DNA: TGTGCCAGCAGTTCCCTACTAGTGGGAGGTCACGAGCAGTACTTC; CDR3 protein: CASSSLLVGGHEQYF
clone size: NA; D gene: TRBD1; J gene: TRBJ2-1; V gene: TRBV20-1; CDR3 DNA: TGCAGTGCTAGAGATTGGGGCCGGGACAGCCCCTACAATGAGCAGTTCTTC; CDR3 protein: CSARDWGRDSPYNEQFF
clone size: NA; D gene: NA; J gene: TRBJ2-1; V gene: TRBV3-1; CDR3 DNA: TGTGCCAGCAGCCCCTGGGGTGGAGGCAATGAGCAGTTCTTC; CDR3 protein: CASSPWGGGNEQFF
clone size: few; D gene: NA; J gene: TRBJ2-1; V gene: TRBV28; CDR3 DNA: TGTGCCAGCAGGGACGGACGGGTACAATATGAGCAGTTCTTC; CDR3 protein: CASRDGRVQYEQFF
clone size: NA; D gene: NA; J gene: TRBJ2-1; V gene: TRBV23-1; CDR3 DNA: TGCGCCAGCAGTCAATGGAACAGAATCAAATCGTACAATGAGCAGTTCTTC; CDR3 protein: CASSQWNRIKSYNEQFF
clone size: once; D gene: TRBD2; J gene: TRBJ2-7; V gene: TRBV20-1; CDR3 DNA: TGCAGTGCTAGAGATCCCGGGGGGGGCCTCTACGAGCAGTACTTC; CDR3 protein: CSARDPGGGLYEQYF
clone size: NA; D gene: NA; J gene: TRBJ2-3; V gene: TRBV9; CDR3 DNA: TGTGCCAGCAGCTCCCCGACAGGAGAGGACACAGATACGCAGTATTTT; CDR3 protein: CASSSPTGEDTDTQYF
clone size: NA; D gene: NA; J gene: TRBJ2-7; V gene: TRBV18; CDR3 DNA: TGTGCCAGCTCACCTTCCATCGGGTACGAGCAGTACTTC; CDR3 protein: CASSPSIGYEQYF
clone size: many; D gene: NA; J gene: TRBJ2-7; V gene: TRBV12-3/TRBV12-4; CDR3 DNA: TGTGCCAGCAGCCCCAGGGAGTCCTACGAGCAGTACTTC; CDR3 protein: CASSPRESYEQYF
clone size: NA; D gene: NA; J gene: TRBJ1-2; V gene: TRBV12-5; CDR3 DNA: TGTGCTAGTGGTTTGGTAGTGGGCGACTATGGCTACACCTTC; CDR3 protein: CASGLVVGDYGYTF
clone size: NA; D gene: NA; J gene: TRBJ2-7; V gene: TRBV15; CDR3 DNA: TGTGCCACCAGCAGTGGCGTCACGTCCTACGAGCAGTACTTC; CDR3 protein: CATSSGVTSYEQYF
clone size: few; D gene: NA; J gene: TRBJ2-5; V gene: TRBV2; CDR3 DNA: TGTGCCAGCAGTGGGGTGGGGAAAGAGACCCAGTACTTC; CDR3 protein: CASSGVGKETQYF
clone size: NA; D gene: NA; J gene: TRBJ2-6; V gene: TRBV6-5; CDR3 DNA: TGTGCCAGCAGTTACGACAGGACGAACGTCCTGACTTTC; CDR3 protein: CASSYDRTNVLTF
clone size: NA; D gene: TRBD2; J gene: TRBJ2-1; V gene: TRBV27; CDR3 DNA: TGTGCCAGCAGTCCAGCGGGAGAGGGGGGTGAGCAGTTCTTC; CDR3 protein: CASSPAGEGGEQFF
clone size: few; D gene: NA; J gene: TRBJ2-7; V gene: TRBV7-2; CDR3 DNA: TGTGCCAGCAGCCCTAGCGCCAGCGCCGGCTACGAGCAGTACTTC; CDR3 protein: CASSPSASAGYEQYF
clone size: NA; D gene: NA; J gene: TRBJ2-1; V gene: TRBV5-1; CDR3 DNA: TGCGCCAGCAGCCCCGAGCCGGGGTCAAACAATGAGCAGTTCTTC; CDR3 protein: CASSPEPGSNNEQFF
clone size: NA; D gene: NA; J gene: TRBJ1-2; V gene: TRBV12-3/TRBV12-4; CDR3 DNA: TGTGCCAGCAGATCCGGAGGGGAGGGCTACACCTTC; CDR3 protein: CASRSGGEGYTF
clone size: few; D gene: NA; J gene: TRBJ2-7; V gene: TRBV7-9; CDR3 DNA: TGTGCCAGCAGTTCGACCGGGCCCTACGAGCAGTACTTC; CDR3 protein: CASSSTGPYEQYF
clone size: NA; D gene: TRBD1; J gene: TRBJ2-3; V gene: TRBV5-8; CDR3 DNA: TGTGCCAGCAGCTTCGGGACAGGGGATCGTTGGACAGATACGCAGTATTTT; CDR3 protein: CASSFGTGDRWTDTQYF
clone size: NA; D gene: NA; J gene: TRBJ2-7; V gene: TRBV29-1; CDR3 DNA: TGCAGCGTGGGTCGATCCGGGGGCGCGAACGAGCAGTACTTC; CDR3 protein: CSVGRSGGANEQYF
clone size: NA; D gene: TRBD1; J gene: TRBJ2-5; V gene: TRBV5-1; CDR3 DNA: TGCGCCAGCAGCATACAGGGGCCGCCAATTCAAGAGACCCAGTACTTC; CDR3 protein: CASSIQGPPIQETQYF
clone size: few; D gene: TRBD2; J gene: TRBJ2-3; V gene: TRBV20-1; CDR3 DNA: TGCAGTCCCTCTGGCGGGAGGATCGCAGATACGCAGTATTTT; CDR3 protein: CSPSGGRIADTQYF
clone size: once; D gene: NA; J gene: TRBJ2-1; V gene: TRBV20-1; CDR3 DNA: TGCAGTGCCGATCACGTCTCGCAGCAGTTCTTC; CDR3 protein: CSADHVSQQFF
clone size: NA; D gene: NA; J gene: TRBJ2-5; V gene: TRBV6-5; CDR3 DNA: TGTGCCAGCAGTTACGCGAGGGTCGGGGGAGAGACCCAGTACTTC; CDR3 protein: CASSYARVGGETQYF
clone size: NA; D gene: NA; J gene: TRBJ2-7; V gene: TRBV25-1; CDR3 DNA: TGTGCCAGCAGTGAATATTTCCCGGGCACCCCCCCCTACGAGCAGTACTTC; CDR3 protein: CASSEYFPGTPPYEQYF
clone size: NA; D gene: NA; J gene: TRBJ1-4; V gene: TRBV7-2; CDR3 DNA: TGTGCCAGCAGTCGGGACTATAATGAAAAACTGTTTTTT; CDR3 protein: CASSRDYNEKLFF
clone size: NA; D gene: NA; J gene: TRBJ1-2; V gene: TRBV20-1; CDR3 DNA: TGCAGTGCTAGTCAAACAGGCTATGGCTACACCTTC; CDR3 protein: CSASQTGYGYTF
clone size: NA; D gene: TRBD2; J gene: TRBJ2-7; V gene: TRBV29-1; CDR3 DNA: TGCAGCGTTGGGGAGGGGAGCGAGCAGTACTTC; CDR3 protein: CSVGEGSEQYF
clone size: NA; D gene: NA; J gene: TRBJ2-4; V gene: TRBV20-1; CDR3 DNA: TGCAGTGCGAGTCCGGGGCCCCAAGAGCAGTACTTC; CDR3 protein: CSASPGPQEQYF
clone size: few; D gene: TRBD1; J gene: TRBJ1-1; V gene: TRBV12-3/TRBV12-4; CDR3 DNA: TGTGCCAGCAGTCTCCGGACAGGAAAGAACACTGAAGCTTTCTTT; CDR3 protein: CASSLRTGKNTEAFF
clone size: NA; D gene: TRBD1; J gene: TRBJ2-7; V gene: TRBV5-8; CDR3 DNA: TGTGCCAGCAGCTTGGAATGGGACAGTACCTACGAGCAGTACTTC; CDR3 protein: CASSLEWDSTYEQYF
clone size: few; D gene: TRBD2; J gene: TRBJ2-1; V gene: TRBV29-1; CDR3 DNA: TGCAGCGTTGACCCTGGGCTAGCGGTGATCTACAATGAGCAGTTCTTC; CDR3 protein: CSVDPGLAVIYNEQFF
clone size: NA; D gene: NA; J gene: TRBJ2-3; V gene: TRBV6-2/TRBV6-3; CDR3 DNA: TGTGCCAGCAGTTACCTGCTACCTAGCACAGATACGCAGTATTTT; CDR3 protein: CASSYLLPSTDTQYF
clone size: NA; D gene: TRBD1; J gene: TRBJ2-7; V gene: TRBV2; CDR3 DNA: TGTGCCAGCTGGGCGTGGGGGACAGGGGGTGACGAGCAGTACTTC; CDR3 protein: CASWAWGTGGDEQYF
clone size: many; D gene: TRBD1; J gene: TRBJ2-3; V gene: TRBV14; CDR3 DNA: TGTGCCAGCAGCCAGGAGGGACAGGGGAGCACAGATACGCAGTATTTT; CDR3 protein: CASSQEGQGSTDTQYF
clone size: NA; D gene: NA; J gene: TRBJ2-5; V gene: TRBV20-1; CDR3 DNA: TGCAGTGTTTGGGGTAATTCGGAGACCCAGTACTTC; CDR3 protein: CSVWGNSETQYF
clone size: NA; D gene: NA; J gene: TRBJ1-2; V gene: TRBV20-1; CDR3 DNA: TGCAGTGCTAGTGGCCCTTCCTATGGCTACACCTTC; CDR3 protein: CSASGPSYGYTF